The 18 T cell receptor beta chains in this list originate from one sample, sequenced in a study of T cell repertoires in cytomegalovirus infection (dated by TCRdb to 2018 to 2020). For these receptors, no antigen is known. TCRdb names Illumina HiSeq 1500 as the instrument used. Using fastp at Q25 and MiXCR, TCRdb reprocessed the public reads and kept productive beta chains. CDR3 protein sequences are deduplicated, and each keeps its most common genes and DNA. The sample includes just under 500,000 distinct CDR3 sequences, with around 30% observed a single time. Jointly, the top ten make up roughly a sixth of the sample. The sample's treatment or condition, from its label and the paper: in vitro stimulation with specific CMV peptide epitopes to enrich CMV-specific T cells. The sample in question was cultured PBMCs, obtained from culture after CMV antigen stimulation. Source of these receptors: a human donor in good health (CMV status not recorded). Some clones in this sample may be carry-over from other donors' samples.

In this sample, this clonotype turned up a few times. The rearrangement links TRBV4-2 to TRBJ2-1; 9 nucleotides line up with TRBD2. V dropped 1 base and J dropped 7; count of bases not matched to a gene: 5. Germline V gene lookup returns CDR1 LGHNA and CDR2 YNFKEQ. The CDR3 totals 15 residues. CDR3 sequence (DNA): TGTGCCAGCAGCCAAGTAGCGGGAGTTCAAAATGAGCAGTTCTTC. Translating it yields CASSQVAGVQNEQFF.

This chain joins TRBV18 and TRBJ1-6; D remains unclear. Trimming left V 0 bases short and J 6 bases short, with 6 bases between. CDR1 and CDR2 from the germline V gene are KGHSH and LQKENI. The CDR3 spans 14 residues. Here the CDR3 reads CASSPPTINSPLHF. Written as DNA, the CDR3 is TGTGCCAGCTCACCACCGACCATTAATTCACCCCTCCACTTT.

This clonotype was seen repeatedly, ten times or more. V gene TRBV7-2 combines with J gene TRBJ1-3; D gene unclear. This CDR3 has 17 residues. The germline gives CDR1 SGHTA, CDR2 FQGNSA. V was clipped by 2 bases and J by 7 bases, with 21 bases between them. The CDR3 DNA follows: TGTGCCAGCAGCTTATATAGCCTGGGCCTCCTGGGGAACACCATATATTTT. It is translated as CASSLYSLGLLGNTIYF.

The chain joins TRBV11-1 to TRBJ2-2; D is uncertain. Germline values: CDR1 SGHAT, CDR2 FQDESV (reference sequence). Trimming left V 6 bases short and J 1 base short, with 3 bases between. There are 12 residues in the CDR3. CDR3 nucleotides: TGTGCCAGCAGGAAGAACACCGGGGAGCTGTTTTTT. As protein: CASRKNTGELFF.

This sequence joins TRBV7-2 and TRBJ2-3, with 10 bases lining up with TRBD2. The germline V gene has CDR1 SGHTA and CDR2 FQGNSA. J lost 7 bases, V lost 1 base, and 5 bases had no gene match. The CDR3 spans 15 residues. The CDR3 nucleotides are TGTGCCAGCAGCTTAGGAGTTAGCGGGAGGAATACGCAGTATTTT. This sequence encodes CASSLGVSGRNTQYF.

The rearrangement uses TRBV4-1 and TRBJ2-7; D call uncertain. The V gene lost 0 bases and the J gene lost 6 bases, with 9 bases spanning the gap. The V gene's germline CDR1 is MGHRA and CDR2 YSYEKL. The CDR3 has 13 residues. For the CDR3, the DNA is TGCGCCAGCAGCCAAGATACTATGGGCGAGCAGTACGTC. Its translation: CASSQDTMGEQYV.

This clonotype was seen repeatedly, ten times or more. The chain joins TRBV7-2 to TRBJ2-1, with 12 bases that match TRBD2. Germline assignment: CDR1 SGHTA and CDR2 FQGNSA. Trimming cost V 4 bases and J 3 bases; bases outside gene matches: 7. CDR3 length: 17 residues. CDR3 loop: CASSSPTSGSIYNEQFF. The CDR3 bases are TGTGCCAGCAGCTCCCCGACTAGCGGGAGTATCTACAATGAGCAGTTCTTC.

The chain couples TRBV7-9 to TRBJ1-1; maybe TRBD1 (5 bases). The V gene lost 5 bases and the J gene lost 8 bases, with 15 bases spanning the gap. The germline V gene encodes CDR1 SEHNR and CDR2 FQNEAQ (reference sequence). The CDR3 runs to 13 residues. The CDR3 nucleotides read TGTGCCAGCAGCCGTGGGACTTCCAAAGAAGCTTTCTTT. Its protein is CASSRGTSKEAFF.

This clonotype was counted only a few times. The CDR3 is CASSLGDRGPNYGYTF. The CDR3 nucleotides are TGTGCCAGCAGTTTGGGGGACAGGGGGCCTAACTATGGCTACACCTTC. The V and J genes are TRBV12-3 or TRBV12-4 and TRBJ1-2, with TRBD1 identical over 12 bases. J was trimmed by 0 bases and V by 3 bases; bases with no gene match: 2. The CDR3 has 16 amino acids.

CDR3 in amino acids: CASSAQGASTEAFF. In DNA form, the CDR3 reads TGTGCCAGCAGTGCACAGGGGGCGAGCACTGAAGCTTTCTTT. The V and J genes are TRBV6-2 or TRBV6-3 and TRBJ1-1; TRBD1 agrees at 9 bases. V dropped 5 bases and J dropped 4; count of bases not matched to a gene: 5. CDR1 and CDR2 (germline): MNHEY, SVGEGT. The CDR3 loop spans 14 amino acids.

V usage is TRBV4-1 and J usage is TRBJ1-3; D is unclear. This CDR3 is built from 16 residues. Trimming took off 0 bases at V and 7 bases at J, with 16 bases between the two ends. Germline V lookup: CDR1 MGHRA, CDR2 YSYEKL. Here the CDR3 reads CASSQEPPGHGNTIYF. The CDR3 DNA reads TGCGCCAGCAGCCAAGAGCCGCCCGGGCACGGGAACACCATATATTTT.

Regarding this clonotype: A much larger clone is a single base away; this may be a read error. The chain is built from TRBV7-9 and TRBJ1-1; TRBD1 might be the D (6 bases). Germline loops: CDR1 SEHNR, CDR2 FQNEAQ (reference sequence). The CDR3 is 14 amino acids. The chain's CDR3 is CASSLVGWDTGAFF. The CDR3 DNA sequence: TGTGCCAGCAGCTTAGTGGGGTGGGACACTGGAGCTTTCTTT.

V gene TRBV7-2 combines with J gene TRBJ2-2, with D possibly TRBD2 on 6 matching bases. Looked up from germline, CDR1 is SGHTA and CDR2 is FQGNSA. The V and J ends lost 5 bases and 1 base respectively, with 14 bases between them. The CDR3 sequence is 16 residues long. The CDR3 protein is CASSPVGAGNTGELFF. CDR3 sequence (DNA): TGTGCCAGCAGCCCCGTGGGAGCGGGGAACACCGGGGAGCTGTTTTTT. Based on the CDR3 plus reference TRBV7-2 and TRBJ2-2, the full variable domain is GAGVSQSPSNKVTEKGKDVELRCDPISGHTALYWYRQSLGQGLEFLIYFQGNSAPDKSGLPSDRFSAERTGGSVSTLTIQRTQQEDSAVYLCASSPVGAGNTGELFFGEGSRLTVL.

This clonotype has ten or more counts. This chain connects TRBV7-2 to TRBJ2-5; D unresolved. Deletions cut 2 bases from V and 4 bases from J, with 11 bases between. The CDR3 covers 14 residues. CDR1 SGHTA and CDR2 FQGNSA come from the germline V gene. The CDR3 spells CASSLRSGPETQYF. In DNA, the CDR3 is TGTGCCAGCAGCTTACGGAGTGGGCCAGAGACCCAGTACTTC.

The chain joins TRBV2 to TRBJ2-1, with 12 positions matching TRBD2. The CDR3 covers 18 residues. V shed 3 bases, J shed 0 bases, and the junction held 6 bases outside the gene matches. From germline, CDR1 is SNHLY and CDR2 FYNNEI. CDR3 in amino acids: CASSESTSGSGSYNEQFF. CDR3 DNA: TGTGCCAGCAGTGAGTCGACTAGCGGGAGTGGCTCCTACAATGAGCAGTTCTTC.

The J gene is TRBJ2-5, the V gene TRBV28; the D is unclear. Germline CDR1 is MDHEN and CDR2 is SYDVKM. V was shortened by 4 bases and J by 4 bases, with 16 bases between the two germline ends. CDR3 length equals 15 residues. In nucleotides, the CDR3 is TGTGCCAGCAGTTCCCCCGCTAGTCCCATAGAGACCCAGTACTTC. Amino acid sequence: CASSSPASPIETQYF.

V usage is TRBV6-2 or TRBV6-3 and J usage is TRBJ1-2, with D maybe TRBD1 (6 bases). This CDR3 has 15 amino acids. CDR1 and CDR2 from the germline V gene are MNHEY and SVGEGT. V lost 4 bases to trimming and J lost 1 base, with 13 bases between them. The DNA for the CDR3 is TGTGCCAGCAGTTCCCCGATCAGGGGTAACTATGGCTACACCTTC. Translated: CASSSPIRGNYGYTF.

This chain uses TRBV30 with TRBJ1-4; TRBD1 matches 7 bases. The CDR3 contains 12 residues. Germline CDR1 is GTSNPN and CDR2 is SVGIG (reference sequence). The V and J ends lost 4 bases and 5 bases, in that order; junction bases with no gene match: 1. This CDR3 is CAWKQGNEKLFF. CDR3 DNA: TGTGCCTGGAAACAGGGGAATGAAAAACTGTTTTTT.